Here is one T cell receptor (beta chain) with its context. Its antigen is not known. The CDR3 covers 16 residues. From germline, CDR1 is SGHRS and CDR2 YFSETQ. Trimming took off 4 bases at V and 2 bases at J, with 16 bases between the two ends. 60 Vbeta and 13 Jbeta primers were used in PCR. Sequencing used immunoSEQ multiplex PCR; TCRdb keeps in-frame clones, though not all of them. The sample's table shows over 80,000 clones. This sample stems from a study of cytomegalovirus exposure and HLA in healthy donors. Overall study context: Among about 179 million T cells, an earlier analysis found 90 million to 130 million unique TCR beta sequences. Genotyping of more than 300 donors showed that over 80% belonged to the Caucasian-associated ancestry cluster. General observations from the study: Previously analyzed data showed that most TCR beta V segments were productive at a frequency of about 90% or about 30%.

The chain links TRBV5-1 to TRBJ1-5; D is unresolved. The source of this sequence is a girl aged 5-17 years in good health and CMV-seropositive. Sequenced: PBMCs. The CDR3 reads CASSLGPGDGNQPQHF. The CDR3 DNA is TGCGCCAGCAGCCTAGGGCCCGGGGATGGCAATCAGCCCCAGCATTTT. Looking up the rest from reference TRBV5-1 and TRBJ1-5 gives the full variable domain: KAGVTQTPRYLIKTRGQQVTLSCSPISGHRSVSWYQQTPGQGLQFLFEYFSETQRNKGNFPGRFSGRQFSNSRSEMNVSTLELGDSALYLCASSLGPGDGNQPQHFGDGTRLSIL.